The present T cell receptor beta chain was sequenced within a study of beta chain features in type 1 diabetes. Isolated RNA was reverse transcribed in full, so expressed TCRB transcripts were sequenced. Clones were sequenced by immunoSEQ multiplex PCR, and TCRdb holds only the in-frame ones, with some missing. The data show about 290,000 clones, roughly 8% seen once. Sequenced input: central memory CD4+ T cells from blood. The receptor's source is a woman aged 18 to 35 in good health.

As DNA, the CDR3 is TGTGCCACCAGCAGAAGGACAGGGAACGCAGATACGCAGTATTTT. Residues: CATSRRTGNADTQYF. The chain combines TRBV15 with TRBJ2-3; 8 bases are shared with TRBD1. The germline V gene has CDR1 LNHNV and CDR2 YYDKDF (reference sequence). The CDR3 contains 15 residues. V lost 2 bases and J lost 4; bases outside the gene matches: 5.